These 3 T cell receptor beta chains came from one sample sequenced in a study of shared clonotypes between healthy human individuals. Clones were read by immunoSEQ multiplex PCR, and TCRdb kept only the in-frame ones, dropping some. The sample shows about 120,000 clones, roughly 70% of them seen only once. Sequencing used memory CD8+ T cells sorted from blood. Subset described: CD45RO+ cells pooled with CCR7-negative TemRA cells. These receptors originate from a woman aged 25 to 39 in good health.

The chain couples TRBV6-5 to TRBJ2-7; weak D call: TRBD2 (5 bases). V shed 5 bases and J shed 0 bases, with 14 bases lying between them. Germline values: CDR1 MNHEY, CDR2 SVGAGI. CDR3 size: 15 residues. This CDR3 is CASSGPGSSSYEQYF. CDR3 DNA sequence: TGTGCCAGCAGTGGTCCGGGATCGAGCTCCTACGAGCAGTACTTC.

There are a few counts of this clone. This chain joins TRBV7-9 and TRBJ2-3, with 8 bases fitting TRBD1. The junction had 5 bases not matched to a gene; V was cut back by 1 base and J by 2 bases. From germline, CDR1 is SEHNR and CDR2 FQNEAQ (reference sequence). The CDR3 runs to 16 residues. CDR3 sequence (DNA): TGTGCCAGCAGCTTAGTGCAGGGGGCTATCACAGATACGCAGTATTTT. Translation: CASSLVQGAITDTQYF.

The table lists this clone with a count of one. CDR3 DNA sequence: TGCAGCGGCATTGACAGAGTGAATGGCTACACCTTC. Its protein is CSGIDRVNGYTF. The rearrangement links TRBV29-1 to TRBJ1-2; tentative D call: TRBD1 (5 bases). The CDR3 consists of 12 residues. V lost 7 bases and J lost 6, with 15 bases in between. In germline, CDR1 is SQVTM, CDR2 ANQGSEA.